This entry lists 21 T cell receptor beta chains sequenced from one sample in a study of CXCR3-negative and CXCR3-positive naive CD8 T cells. The study made its TRB cDNA libraries by 5' RACE, adding UMI labels. Reanalyzing the 5' RACE reads, TCRdb keeps one entry per CDR3 protein, without DNA. This sample lists several thousand distinct CDR3 sequences; its ten largest clones have 1.3%. Sequenced material: naive CXCR3- CD8+ T cells from blood. Subset noted: CD45RO-CCR7+CD27+CD95- naive CD8+ T cells lacking CXCR3 (TNR3-). Receptor source: a human donor in good health. Some clones in this sample may be carry-over from other donors' samples.

J is TRBJ2-2 and V is TRBV29-1. The CDR3 runs to 14 residues. CDR1 and CDR2 from the germline V gene are SQVTM and ANQGSEA. The CDR3 sequence is CSALWMGSTGELFF.

Frequency places this clonotype as medium-sized. The chain joins TRBV7-8 to TRBJ2-3; TCRdb names TRBD2, which stays unverified in the absence of DNA. This CDR3 is built from 17 residues. CDR1 is SGHVS and CDR2 is FQNEAQ in the germline V gene. The CDR3 region is CASLRGLAGVPTDTQYF.

This clonotype is called medium-sized based on its frequency. This chain joins TRBV20-1 and TRBJ2-1. Germline V gives CDR1 DFQATT, CDR2 SNEGSKA (reference sequence). The CDR3 covers 13 residues. CDR3 loop: CSARDGTHREQFF.

This clonotype is labeled medium-sized based on frequency. J is TRBJ2-7 and V is TRBV20-1. Looked up from germline, CDR1 is DFQATT and CDR2 is SNEGSKA (reference sequence). This CDR3 is 11 amino acids long. CDR3 loop: CSGRSSYEQYF.

The chain employs TRBV5-1 and TRBJ1-1. The CDR3 length is 15 residues. Per germline, CDR1 SGHRS and CDR2 YFSETQ. The CDR3 sequence is CASSPRGVLDAEAFF.

By frequency, this clonotype registers medium-sized. J is TRBJ2-7 and V is TRBV6-6; TCRdb selects TRBD1, and the lack of DNA leaves this call unchecked. The CDR3 loop spans 15 amino acids. Germline lookup yields CDR1 MNHNY and CDR2 SVGAGI (reference sequence). CDR3 in amino acids: CAIKSGTAPLSEQYF.

According to its frequency, this clonotype is medium-sized. The chain employs TRBV12-3 or TRBV12-4 and TRBJ2-5. This CDR3 spans 14 amino acids. CDR3 residues: CASSPDGYSETQYF.

This chain connects TRBV7-2 to TRBJ2-7; TCRdb names TRBD2, which stays unverified in the absence of DNA. CDR3 length: 13 amino acids. From germline, CDR1 is SGHTA and CDR2 FQGNSA. The CDR3 loop reads CATSAGPTYEQYF.

This clonotype is labeled medium-sized (0.01 to 0.1%) based on frequency. The gene calls are TRBV15 and TRBJ2-2. The CDR3 consists of 15 residues. From germline, CDR1 is LNHNV and CDR2 YYDKDF (reference sequence). CDR3 sequence: CATSRDDGQSGELFF.

By frequency, this clonotype registers medium-sized. The CDR3 loop is CSVRTPVGAFF. The chain uses TRBV29-1 and TRBJ1-1; the TCRdb D gene call, TRBD1, has no DNA to confirm it. Germline CDR1 reads SQVTM; CDR2 reads ANQGSEA. The CDR3 sequence is 11 residues long.

This chain links TRBV29-1 with TRBJ1-2. The germline gives CDR1 SQVTM, CDR2 ANQGSEA. The CDR3 is made up of 12 amino acids. CDR3 residues: CSVEEGPYGYTF.

Judged by frequency, this clonotype is medium-sized (0.01 to 0.1%). V usage is TRBV4-1 and J usage is TRBJ1-5. Germline values: CDR1 MGHRA, CDR2 YSYEKL. The CDR3 totals 14 residues. This CDR3 reads CASSQDPGNQPQHF.

V usage is TRBV9 and J usage is TRBJ2-1; checking the TCRdb D call of TRBD1 is not possible without DNA. In germline, CDR1 is SGDLS, CDR2 YYNGEE. The CDR3 is 15 residues long. The CDR3 here is CASSVGVRETNEQFF.

This clonotype is identified as medium-sized from frequency. This rearrangement joins TRBV29-1 to TRBJ1-2; the TRBD1 assignment by TCRdb is unverifiable without DNA. The germline gives CDR1 SQVTM, CDR2 ANQGSEA. This CDR3 contains 12 residues. CDR3 loop: CSVDKGTYGYTF.

V and J are TRBV7-9 and TRBJ2-4; TCRdb reports TRBD1, a call that lacks DNA to check it against. The CDR3 is 14 residues long. Per the germline V gene, CDR1 is SEHNR and CDR2 is FQNEAQ (reference sequence). CDR3 loop: CASSHSPGANIQYF.

This sequence joins TRBV9 and TRBJ1-2. Germline loops: CDR1 SGDLS, CDR2 YYNGEE. This CDR3 is 12 amino acids long. CDR3 protein: CASSVGGNGYTF.

V is TRBV25-1 and J is TRBJ2-1; TCRdb designates TRBD1, a call that cannot be tested without DNA. Germline CDR1 and CDR2: MGHDK and SYGVNS. This CDR3 has 12 amino acids. The CDR3: CAAGDSYNEQFF.

This clonotype shows up as medium-sized by frequency. This chain joins TRBV5-1 and TRBJ2-1; there is no DNA to check the TCRdb D call of TRBD1. The CDR3 has 15 residues. Per the germline V gene, CDR1 is SGHRS and CDR2 is YFSETQ. This chain's CDR3 is CASSLAGGAYNEQFF.

This clonotype ranks as medium-sized in terms of frequency. The J gene is TRBJ2-4, the V gene TRBV29-1. The CDR3 covers 12 residues. Germline V gene data show CDR1 as SQVTM and CDR2 as ANQGSEA. The CDR3 is CSVGLAKNIQYF.

This clonotype is identified as medium-sized from frequency. CDR3 sequence reads: CASSPGGRDEQFF. V gene TRBV14 combines with J gene TRBJ2-1. From germline, CDR1 is SGHDN and CDR2 FVKESK. The length of the CDR3 is 13 residues.

Considering frequency, this clonotype is medium-sized. J is TRBJ2-3 and V is TRBV18. The germline V gene has CDR1 KGHSH and CDR2 LQKENI. CDR3 length: 15 amino acids. The CDR3 here is CASSPKITPTDTQYF.